This T cell receptor (beta chain) was identified during a study of blood T cell repertoires in COVID-19. The wider study: Nucleic acid was either cDNA or gDNA, and it came from T cells, B-cell-depleted T cells, or PBMCs.

Original processing methods: Estimation of nucleated cell counts relied on the amplification of reference gene primers. Sequencing was performed with immunoSEQ multiplex PCR; in TCRdb, only in-frame clones are kept and a portion is missing. V, J and clone size are taken as reported in that table, and D and trimming were inferred from the DNA itself. The table shows 100,000 or so clones, with approximately 80% occurring only once. The germline V gene has CDR1 SNHLY and CDR2 FYNNEI. Germline trimming cut 2 bases from V and 8 bases from J; bases unmatched to any gene: 8. The length of the CDR3 is 15 residues.

This TCR derives from a woman aged 70-85 years with acute or convalescent COVID-19. V and J are TRBV2 and TRBJ2-3; 9 bases map to TRBD2. The source material was peripheral blood. The CDR3 loop is CASSEQAGGLVTQYF. The DNA of the CDR3 is TGTGCCAGCAGTGAACAGGCGGGGGGGTTGGTTACGCAGTATTTT.